This T cell receptor beta chain is drawn from a study of low-dose radiotherapy and immunotherapy resistance in tumors. As for the study in general: For Cohort 1, fractions of 0.5 Gy were given every 2 weeks, reaching 6.5 Gy overall. The regimen for patients comprised intravenous nivolumab 240 mg every two weeks plus intravenous ipilimumab 1 mg/kg every six weeks. Cyclophosphamide went in intravenously at 200 mg/m2 every two weeks, one day before radiation and immunotherapy.

The time point: after trial treatment. Treatment noted: LDRT plus nivolumab, ipilimumab, low-dose cyclophosphamide and aspirin (RACIN trial). Every donor was treated with nivolumab, ipilimumab, aspirin, low-dose cyclophosphamide and also low-dose radiotherapy. CDR3 size: 16 residues. V was clipped by 2 bases and J by 2 bases, with 13 bases between them. TCR amplification used 15 to 20 PCR cycles, a constant-region primer and a V-primer adapter. Each CDR3 protein is one row after TCRdb ran MiXCR on the reads. The table lists some 53,000 distinct CDR3 sequences, around a third of them singletons. The TCR was taken from a male donor with rectosigmoid adenocarcinoma. Sequencing was performed on PBMCs, taken after low-dose radiotherapy plus immunotherapy. The chain uses TRBV12-3 or TRBV12-4 and TRBJ2-1; a weak D match, TRBD1 (6 bases). The CDR3 here is CASSLFRGQTYNEQFF. The CDR3 nucleotides read TGTGCCAGCAGTTTATTCAGGGGTCAAACCTACAATGAGCAGTTCTTC.